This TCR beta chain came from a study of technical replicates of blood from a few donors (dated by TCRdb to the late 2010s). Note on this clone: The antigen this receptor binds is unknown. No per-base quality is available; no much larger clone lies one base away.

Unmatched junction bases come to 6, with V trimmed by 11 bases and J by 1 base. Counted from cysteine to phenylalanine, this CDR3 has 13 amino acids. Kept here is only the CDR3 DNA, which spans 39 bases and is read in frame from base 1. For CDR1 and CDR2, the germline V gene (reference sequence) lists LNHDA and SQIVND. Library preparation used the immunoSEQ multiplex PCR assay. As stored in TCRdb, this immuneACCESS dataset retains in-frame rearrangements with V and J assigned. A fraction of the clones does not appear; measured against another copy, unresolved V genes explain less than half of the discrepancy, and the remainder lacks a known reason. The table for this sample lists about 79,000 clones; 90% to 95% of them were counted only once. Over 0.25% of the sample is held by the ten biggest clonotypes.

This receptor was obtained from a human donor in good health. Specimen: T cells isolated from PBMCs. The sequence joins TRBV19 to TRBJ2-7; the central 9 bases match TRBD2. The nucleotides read TGTGCCTCAGGAGCGGGAGGTTCCTACGAGCAGTACTTC. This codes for CASGAGGSYEQYF.